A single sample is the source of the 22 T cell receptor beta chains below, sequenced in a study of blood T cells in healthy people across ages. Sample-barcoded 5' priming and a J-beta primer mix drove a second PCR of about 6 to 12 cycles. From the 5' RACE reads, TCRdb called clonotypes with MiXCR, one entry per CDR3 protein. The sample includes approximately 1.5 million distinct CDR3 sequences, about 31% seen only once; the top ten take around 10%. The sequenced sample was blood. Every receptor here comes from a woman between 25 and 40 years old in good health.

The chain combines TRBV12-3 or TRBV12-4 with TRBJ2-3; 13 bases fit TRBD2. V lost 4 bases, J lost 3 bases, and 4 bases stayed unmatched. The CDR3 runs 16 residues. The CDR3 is CASSSLTSGRTDTQYF. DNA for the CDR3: TGTGCCAGCAGTTCCTTGACTAGCGGGAGGACAGATACGCAGTATTTT.

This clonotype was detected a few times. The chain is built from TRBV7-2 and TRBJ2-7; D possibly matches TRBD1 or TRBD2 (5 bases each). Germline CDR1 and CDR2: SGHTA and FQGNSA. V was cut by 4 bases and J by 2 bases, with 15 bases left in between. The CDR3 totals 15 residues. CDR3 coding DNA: TGTGCCAGCAGCTCACGGGGCAGCCGAACCTACGAGCAGTACTTC. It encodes CASSSRGSRTYEQYF.

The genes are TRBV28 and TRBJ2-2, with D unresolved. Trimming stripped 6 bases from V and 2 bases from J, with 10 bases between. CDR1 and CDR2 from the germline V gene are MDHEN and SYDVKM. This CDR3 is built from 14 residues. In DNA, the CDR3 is TGTGCCAGCAGATTACAGTTCAACACCGGGGAGCTGTTTTTT. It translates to CASRLQFNTGELFF.

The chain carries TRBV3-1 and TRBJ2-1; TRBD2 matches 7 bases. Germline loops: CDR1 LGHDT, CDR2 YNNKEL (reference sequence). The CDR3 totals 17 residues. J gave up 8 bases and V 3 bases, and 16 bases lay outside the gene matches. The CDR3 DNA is TGTGCCAGCAGCCACCTCAAGAGATGGGGGGGTGGCGATGAGCAGTTCTTC. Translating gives CASSHLKRWGGGDEQFF.

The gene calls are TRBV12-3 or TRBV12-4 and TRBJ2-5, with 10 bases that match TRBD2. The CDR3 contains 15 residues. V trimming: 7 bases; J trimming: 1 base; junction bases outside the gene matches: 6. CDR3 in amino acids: CASTELAGFQETQYF. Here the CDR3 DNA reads TGTGCCAGCACCGAACTAGCGGGGTTCCAAGAGACCCAGTACTTC.

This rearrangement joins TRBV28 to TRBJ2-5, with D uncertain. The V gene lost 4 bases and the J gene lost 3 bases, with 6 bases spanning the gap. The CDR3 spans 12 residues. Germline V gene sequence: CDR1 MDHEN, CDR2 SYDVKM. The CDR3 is CASSSIEETQYF. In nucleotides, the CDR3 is TGTGCCAGCAGTTCGATAGAAGAGACCCAGTACTTC.

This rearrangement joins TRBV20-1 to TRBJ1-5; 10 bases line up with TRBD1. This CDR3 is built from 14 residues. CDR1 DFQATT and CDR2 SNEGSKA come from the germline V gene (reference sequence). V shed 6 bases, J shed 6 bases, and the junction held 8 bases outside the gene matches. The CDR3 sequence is CSAEGQGIGQPQHF. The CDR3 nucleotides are TGCAGTGCGGAGGGACAGGGGATAGGTCAGCCCCAGCATTTT.

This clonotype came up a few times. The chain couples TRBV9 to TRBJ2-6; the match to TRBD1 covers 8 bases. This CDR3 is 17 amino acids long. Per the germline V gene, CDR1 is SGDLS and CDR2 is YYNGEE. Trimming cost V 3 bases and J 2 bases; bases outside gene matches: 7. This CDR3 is CASSGYNRGTGANVLTF. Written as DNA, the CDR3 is TGTGCCAGCAGCGGATACAACAGGGGGACTGGGGCCAACGTCCTGACTTTC.

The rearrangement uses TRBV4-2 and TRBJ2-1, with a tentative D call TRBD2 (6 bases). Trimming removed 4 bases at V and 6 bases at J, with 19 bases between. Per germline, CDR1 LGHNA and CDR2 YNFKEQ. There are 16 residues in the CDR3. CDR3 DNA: TGTGCCAGCAGCCCAGATCTCGCGGGGTCCGGCAATGAGCAGTTCTTC. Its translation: CASSPDLAGSGNEQFF.

CDR3 nucleotide sequence: TGTGCCAGCTCACCACCGACTTCGAGCGGGACCTTAACTGAGCAGTTCTTC. As protein: CASSPPTSSGTLTEQFF. The gene calls are TRBV18 and TRBJ2-1; 7 bases match TRBD2. V was clipped by 0 bases and J by 9 bases; unmatched bases: 14. Germline-derived CDR1 and CDR2 are KGHSH and LQKENI. This CDR3 contains 17 residues.

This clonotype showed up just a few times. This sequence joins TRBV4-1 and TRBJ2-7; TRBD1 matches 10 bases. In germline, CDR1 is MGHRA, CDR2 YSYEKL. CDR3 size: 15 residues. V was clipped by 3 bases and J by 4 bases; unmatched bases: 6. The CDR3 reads CASSHTTGGSYEQYF. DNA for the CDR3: TGCGCCAGCAGCCACACGACAGGGGGCAGTTACGAGCAGTACTTC.

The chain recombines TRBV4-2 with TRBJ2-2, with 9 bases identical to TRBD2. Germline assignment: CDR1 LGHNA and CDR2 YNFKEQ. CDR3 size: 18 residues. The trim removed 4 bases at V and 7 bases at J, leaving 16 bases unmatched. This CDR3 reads CASSLSGGGGAASGELFF. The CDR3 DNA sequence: TGTGCCAGCAGCCTCTCCGGCGGCGGGGGGGCCGCTAGCGGGGAGCTGTTTTTT.

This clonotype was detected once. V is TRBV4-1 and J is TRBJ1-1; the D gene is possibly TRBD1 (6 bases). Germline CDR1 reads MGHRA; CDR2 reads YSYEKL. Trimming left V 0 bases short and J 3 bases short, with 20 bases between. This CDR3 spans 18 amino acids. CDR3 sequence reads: CASSQDHWGAEDDTEAFF. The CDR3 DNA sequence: TGCGCCAGCAGCCAAGATCATTGGGGGGCGGAAGATGACACTGAAGCTTTCTTT.

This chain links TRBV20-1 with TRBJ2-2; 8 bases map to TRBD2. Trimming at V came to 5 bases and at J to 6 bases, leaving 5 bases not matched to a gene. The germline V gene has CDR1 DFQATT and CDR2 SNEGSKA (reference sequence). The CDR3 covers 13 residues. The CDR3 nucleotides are TGCAGTGCTCGGGGACTAGTAGCCGGGGAGCTGTTTTTT. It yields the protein CSARGLVAGELFF.

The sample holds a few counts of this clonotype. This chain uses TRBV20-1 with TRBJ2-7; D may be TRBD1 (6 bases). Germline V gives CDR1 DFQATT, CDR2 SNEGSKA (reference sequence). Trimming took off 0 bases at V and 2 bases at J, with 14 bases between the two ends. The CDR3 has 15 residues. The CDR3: CSARDLGQTPYEQYF. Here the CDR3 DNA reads TGCAGTGCTAGAGATTTGGGACAAACCCCCTACGAGCAGTACTTC.

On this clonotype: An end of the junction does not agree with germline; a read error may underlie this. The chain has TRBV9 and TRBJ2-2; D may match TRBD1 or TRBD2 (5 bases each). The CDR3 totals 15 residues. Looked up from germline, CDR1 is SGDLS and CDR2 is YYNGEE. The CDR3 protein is CASSAGTANTGERFF. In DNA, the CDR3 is TGTGCCAGCAGCGCCGGGACGGCCAACACCGGGGAGCGGTTTTTT.

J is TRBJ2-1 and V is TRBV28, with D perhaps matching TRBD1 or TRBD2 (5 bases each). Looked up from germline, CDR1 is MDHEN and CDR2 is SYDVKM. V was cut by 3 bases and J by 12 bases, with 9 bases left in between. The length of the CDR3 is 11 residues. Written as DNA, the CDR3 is TGTGCCAGCAGTTTGGGGGATGTGCAGTTCTTC. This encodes CASSLGDVQFF. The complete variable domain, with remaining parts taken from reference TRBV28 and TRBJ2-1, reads DVKVTQSSRYLVKRTGEKVFLECVQDMDHENMFWYRQDPGLGLRLIYFSYDVKMKEKGDIPEGYSVSREKKERFSLILESASTNQTSMYLCASSLGDVQFFGPGTRLTVL.

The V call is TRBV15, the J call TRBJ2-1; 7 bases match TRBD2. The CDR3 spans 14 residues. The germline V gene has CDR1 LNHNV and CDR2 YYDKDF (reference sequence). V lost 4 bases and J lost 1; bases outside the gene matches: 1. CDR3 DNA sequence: TGTGCCACCAGCAAGCGGGGATCCTACAATGAGCAGTTCTTC. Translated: CATSKRGSYNEQFF.

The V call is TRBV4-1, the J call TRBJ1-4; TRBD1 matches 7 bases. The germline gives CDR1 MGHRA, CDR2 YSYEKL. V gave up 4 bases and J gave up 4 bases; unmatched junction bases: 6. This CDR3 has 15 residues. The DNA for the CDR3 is TGCGCCAGCAGCCGGCAGGGACAGAATAATGAAAAACTGTTTTTT. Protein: CASSRQGQNNEKLFF.

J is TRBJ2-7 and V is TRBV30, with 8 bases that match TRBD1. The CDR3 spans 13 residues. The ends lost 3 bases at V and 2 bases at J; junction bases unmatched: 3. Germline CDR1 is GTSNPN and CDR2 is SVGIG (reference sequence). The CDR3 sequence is CAWRMGQAYEQYF. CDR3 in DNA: TGTGCCTGGAGGATGGGACAGGCCTACGAGCAGTACTTC.

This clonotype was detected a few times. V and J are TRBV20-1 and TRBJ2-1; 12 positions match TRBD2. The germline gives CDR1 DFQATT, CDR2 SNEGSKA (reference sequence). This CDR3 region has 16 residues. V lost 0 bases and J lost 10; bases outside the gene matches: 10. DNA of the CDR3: TGCAGTGCTAGAGAATCCGGGACTAGCGGGTTTGGCGAGCAGTTCTTC. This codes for CSARESGTSGFGEQFF.

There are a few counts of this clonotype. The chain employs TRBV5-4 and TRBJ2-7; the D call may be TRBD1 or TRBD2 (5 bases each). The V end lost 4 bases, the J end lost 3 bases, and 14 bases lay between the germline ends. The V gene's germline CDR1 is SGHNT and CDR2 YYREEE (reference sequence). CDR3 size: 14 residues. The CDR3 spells CASSHRGEGYEQYF. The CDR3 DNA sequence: TGTGCCAGCAGCCACCGAGGGGAAGGCTACGAGCAGTACTTC.